The text below deals with one TCR beta chain. This CDR3 spans 15 amino acids. Germline V CDR1 and CDR2: MDHEN, SYDVKM. V lost 0 bases to trimming and J lost 5 bases; unmatched junction nucleotides: 5. This sample was included in a study of blood T cell repertoires in COVID-19. Study overall: Researchers got acute and convalescent COVID-19 samples from the United States, Italy and Spain. The cDNA or gDNA used as material had been derived from T cells, B-cell-depleted T cells, or PBMCs.

Study processing details: It was from reference gene primer amplification that nucleated cell counts were estimated. Sequencing was performed with immunoSEQ multiplex PCR; in TCRdb, only in-frame clones are kept and a portion is missing. The V and J calls and clone size are taken from that table; D and trimming were inferred from the DNA. The data show some 120,000 clones, 60% to 80% seen once. Enrolment of Seattle patients took place during active infection, and they were followed longitudinally. The sequenced material came from peripheral blood. This chain joins TRBV28 and TRBJ2-7; TRBD1 aligns across 9 bases. The sequence came from an elderly man with COVID-19, enrolled during active disease. CDR3 nucleotide sequence: TGTGCCAGCAGTTTATGGGGACAGGGACGCGACGAGCAGTACTTC. It is translated as CASSLWGQGRDEQYF.